This TCR beta chain appears in the sequencing data of a study of fetal regulatory T cell absence and autoimmunity. Overall study results and limits: The oligoclonal enrichment was interpreted as supporting antigen-driven pancreatic autoimmunity before birth in IPEX syndrome. TRB gene family usage was broadly similar in cord blood and pancreas. Compared with cord blood, pancreas showed oligoclonal TCR enrichment, some clones over 80-fold.

Per germline, CDR1 GTSNPN and CDR2 SVGIG (reference sequence). V lost 3 bases to trimming and J lost 5 bases; unmatched junction nucleotides: 5. The CDR3 has 14 residues. This clone was detected a few times. The target antigen is unknown. This was a survey-level run. The table came from immunoSEQ multiplex PCR; TCRdb's copy has only in-frame clones and leaves some out. The sample has some 87,000 clones; less than 80% are singletons. Specimen: pancreas tissue. This sequence originates from a male donor with IPEX syndrome. V usage is TRBV30 and J usage is TRBJ1-5; 9 bases map to TRBD1. The CDR3, as DNA: TGTGCCTGGAGCCCGGGACAGGGAGATCAGCCCCAGCATTTT. It specifies CAWSPGQGDQPQHF. Full variable domain (missing parts from reference TRBV30 and TRBJ1-5): SQTIHQWPATLVQPVGSPLSLECTVEGTSNPNLYWYRQAAGRGLQLLFYSVGIGQISSEVPQNLSASRPQDRQFILSSKKLLLSDSGFYLCAWSPGQGDQPQHFGDGTRLSIL.